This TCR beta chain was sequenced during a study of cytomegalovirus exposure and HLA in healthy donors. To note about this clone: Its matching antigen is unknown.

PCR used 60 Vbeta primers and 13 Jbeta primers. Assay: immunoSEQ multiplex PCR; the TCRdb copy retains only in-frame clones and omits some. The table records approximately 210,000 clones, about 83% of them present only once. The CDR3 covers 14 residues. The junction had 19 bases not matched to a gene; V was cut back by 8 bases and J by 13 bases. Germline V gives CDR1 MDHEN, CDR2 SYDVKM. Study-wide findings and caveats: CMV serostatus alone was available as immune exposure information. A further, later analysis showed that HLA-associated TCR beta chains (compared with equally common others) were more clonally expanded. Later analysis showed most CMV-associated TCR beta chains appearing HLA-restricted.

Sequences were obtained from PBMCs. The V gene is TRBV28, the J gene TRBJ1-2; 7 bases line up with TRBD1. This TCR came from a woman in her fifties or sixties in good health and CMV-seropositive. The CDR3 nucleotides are TGTGCCAGCGCAGGGCGGTGGCAGGGGGGAGGTCGCACCTTC. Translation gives CASAGRWQGGGRTF.